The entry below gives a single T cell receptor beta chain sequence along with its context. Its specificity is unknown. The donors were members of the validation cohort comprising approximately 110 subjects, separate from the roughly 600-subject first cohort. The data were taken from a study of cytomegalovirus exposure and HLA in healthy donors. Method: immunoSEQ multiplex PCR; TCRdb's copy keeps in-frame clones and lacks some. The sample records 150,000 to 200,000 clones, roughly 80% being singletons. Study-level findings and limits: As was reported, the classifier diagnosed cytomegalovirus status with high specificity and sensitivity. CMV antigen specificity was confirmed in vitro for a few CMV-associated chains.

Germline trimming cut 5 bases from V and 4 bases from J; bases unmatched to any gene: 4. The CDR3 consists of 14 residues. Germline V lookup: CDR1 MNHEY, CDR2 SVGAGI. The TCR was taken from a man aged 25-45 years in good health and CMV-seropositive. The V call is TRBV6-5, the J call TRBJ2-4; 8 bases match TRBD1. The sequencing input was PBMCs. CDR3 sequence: CASSRTGTKNIQYF. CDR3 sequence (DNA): TGTGCCAGCAGTCGGACAGGGACAAAAAACATTCAGTACTTC.